These 10 T cell receptor beta chains were sequenced from one sample in a study of regulatory T cells in long-lasting Graves disease. CDR3 regions were amplified by Arm-PCR using iRepertoire HTBI primers to build TCR beta libraries. TCRdb reanalysed the multiplex PCR reads using MiXCR and keeps one entry per CDR3 protein. Of 300,000 to 500,000 distinct CDR3 sequences detected, less than 25% appear once; the ten largest clones hold 20% to 25%. The time point is: persistent/refractory GD, antithyroid drugs over 5 years with positive TRAb. Extracted PBMC RNA gave rise to the TCR library. The specimen comprised peripheral blood mononuclear cells (PBMCs), sampled when the disease was refractory, from a patient treated with antithyroid drugs. Every receptor here comes from a female donor with Graves disease.

The rearrangement uses TRBV7-2 and TRBJ2-1; 9 nucleotides line up with TRBD2. This CDR3 contains 15 residues. Germline CDR1 SGHTA, CDR2 FQGNSA. Losses at the gene ends were 5 bases for V and 9 bases for J; bases not matched to a gene: 11. CDR3 sequence (DNA): TGTGCCAGCAGCACCAAGGGCGGGAGGGGCACTGAGCAGTTCTTC. This translates into CASSTKGGRGTEQFF.

The chain couples TRBV12-3 or TRBV12-4 to TRBJ1-3; D uncertain. V lost 0 bases, J lost 0 bases, and 6 bases lay in between. CDR3 length equals 15 residues. The CDR3 is CASSLAGSSGNTIYF. Written as DNA, the CDR3 is TGTGCCAGCAGTTTAGCGGGCAGCTCTGGAAACACCATATATTTT.

This clonotype appeared many times. V usage is TRBV7-9 and J usage is TRBJ1-2, with a tentative D call TRBD1 (5 bases). Germline loops: CDR1 SEHNR, CDR2 FQNEAQ (reference sequence). V shed 7 bases and J shed 5 bases, with 14 bases lying between them. The CDR3 length is 13 residues. The CDR3 is CASIPIGGYGYTF. CDR3 bases: TGTGCCAGCATACCAATTGGGGGTTATGGCTACACCTTC.

This clonotype appeared once. The CDR3 sequence: CAISRQSYNEQFF. The CDR3 DNA follows: TGTGCCATCAGTCGACAGTCCTACAATGAGCAGTTCTTC. The chain recombines TRBV10-3 with TRBJ2-1, with D possibly matching TRBD1 (5 bases). V was clipped by 5 bases and J by 1 base, with 6 bases between them. CDR1 and CDR2 (germline): ENHRY, SYGVKD. The CDR3 totals 13 residues.

This chain uses TRBV7-9 with TRBJ2-5; D unclear. V was pared by 1 base and J by 1 base, with 19 bases between. The CDR3 is 18 residues long. Germline V gives CDR1 SEHNR, CDR2 FQNEAQ (reference sequence). CDR3 sequence: CASSLGGYFTSPQETQYF. In DNA form, the CDR3 reads TGTGCCAGCAGCTTAGGGGGTTACTTCACCAGTCCCCAAGAGACCCAGTACTTC.

At least ten counts were recorded for this clonotype. The V call is TRBV27, the J call TRBJ1-1; 7 nucleotides line up with TRBD1. Germline V gene data show CDR1 as MNHEY and CDR2 as SMNVEV (reference sequence). The CDR3 consists of 13 residues. Germline trimming cut 6 bases from V and 6 bases from J; bases unmatched to any gene: 7. The CDR3 DNA reads as TGTGCCAGCAGAACACAGGGGATGGCTGAAGCTTTCTTT. It is translated as CASRTQGMAEAFF.

V usage is TRBV12-3 or TRBV12-4 and J usage is TRBJ1-3; perhaps TRBD1 as D (5 bases). This CDR3 spans 13 amino acids. The V end was cut by 8 bases, the J end by 1 base, with 9 bases between. The CDR3 loop reads CASRDSSGNTIYF. Written as DNA, the CDR3 is TGTGCCAGCCGAGACAGTTCTGGAAACACCATATATTTT.

This clonotype was seen ten or more times. This rearrangement joins TRBV27 to TRBJ1-2, with unresolved D. CDR3 length equals 12 residues. Germline CDR1 is MNHEY and CDR2 is SMNVEV (reference sequence). V gave up 7 bases and J gave up 6 bases, with 12 bases separating them. In DNA, the CDR3 is TGTGCCAGCAAGGAGGGAATGAATGGCTACACCTTC. Amino acid sequence: CASKEGMNGYTF.

This clonotype was counted only a few times. V usage is TRBV10-3 and J usage is TRBJ2-1, with a weak D call TRBD2 (6 bases). Germline CDR1 and CDR2: ENHRY and SYGVKD. The CDR3 is made up of 13 amino acids. V lost 9 bases to trimming and J lost 7 bases, with 16 bases between them. The CDR3 sequence: CAISPGLTNEQFF. CDR3 in DNA: TGTGCCATAAGCCCGGGACTGACTAATGAGCAGTTCTTC.

This clonotype has ten or more counts. This chain joins TRBV3-1 and TRBJ1-1; no clear D. Trimming pared 0 bases from V and 0 bases from J, leaving 8 bases between. The CDR3 loop spans 15 amino acids. CDR1 is LGHDT, CDR2 YNNKEL, per germline (reference sequence). Written as DNA, the CDR3 is TGTGCCAGCAGCCAAGATGGGAGGGTGAACACTGAAGCTTTCTTT. This encodes CASSQDGRVNTEAFF. The full variable domain, rest sourced from reference TRBV3-1 and TRBJ1-1, is DTAVSQTPKYLVTQMGNDKSIKCEQNLGHDTMYWYKQDSKKFLKIMFSYNNKELIINETVPNRFSPKSPDKAHLNLHINSLELGDSAVYFCASSQDGRVNTEAFFGQGTRLTVV.